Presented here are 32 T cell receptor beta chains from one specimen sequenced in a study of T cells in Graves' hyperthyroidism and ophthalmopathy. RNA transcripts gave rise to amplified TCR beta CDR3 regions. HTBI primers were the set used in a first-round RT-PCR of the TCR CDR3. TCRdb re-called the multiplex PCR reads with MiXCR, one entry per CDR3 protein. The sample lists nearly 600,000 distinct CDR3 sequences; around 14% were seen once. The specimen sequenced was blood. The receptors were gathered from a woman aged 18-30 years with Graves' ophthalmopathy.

The CDR3 region has the DNA TGTGCCAGCAGCCTCAGAGTCCACATGGGGGCAGATACGCAGTATTTT. Translation: CASSLRVHMGADTQYF. The gene calls are TRBV3-1 and TRBJ2-3; perhaps D is TRBD1 or TRBD2 (5 bases each). The germline CDR1 and CDR2 sequences are LGHDT and YNNKEL (reference sequence). The length of the CDR3 is 16 residues. Trimming shortened V by 4 bases and J by 4 bases, and 18 bases separated the two germline ends.

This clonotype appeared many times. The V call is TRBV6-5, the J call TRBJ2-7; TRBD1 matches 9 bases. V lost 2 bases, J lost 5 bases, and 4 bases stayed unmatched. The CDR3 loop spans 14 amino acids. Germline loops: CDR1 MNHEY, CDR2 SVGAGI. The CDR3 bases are TGTGCCAGCAGTTACGGGACAGGGCGCCACGAGCAGTACTTC. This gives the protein CASSYGTGRHEQYF.

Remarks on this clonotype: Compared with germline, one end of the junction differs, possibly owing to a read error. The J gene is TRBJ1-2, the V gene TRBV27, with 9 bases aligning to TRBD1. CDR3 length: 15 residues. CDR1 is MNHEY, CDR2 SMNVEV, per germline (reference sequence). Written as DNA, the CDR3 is TGTGCCAGCACCACGCCGGGACAGGGTTACTATAGCTACACCTTC. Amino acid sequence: CASTTPGQGYYSYTF.

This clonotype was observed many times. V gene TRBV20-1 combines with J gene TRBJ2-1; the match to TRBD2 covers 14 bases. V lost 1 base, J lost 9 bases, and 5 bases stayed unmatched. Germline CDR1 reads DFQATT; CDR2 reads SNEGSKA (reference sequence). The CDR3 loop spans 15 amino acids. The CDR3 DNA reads TGCAGTGCTAGAGGACTAGCGGGAGGGTGGAGTGAGCAGTTCTTC. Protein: CSARGLAGGWSEQFF.

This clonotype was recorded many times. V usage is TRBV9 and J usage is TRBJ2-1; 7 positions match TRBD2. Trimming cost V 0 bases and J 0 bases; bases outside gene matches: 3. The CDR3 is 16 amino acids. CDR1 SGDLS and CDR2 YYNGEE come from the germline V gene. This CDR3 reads CASSVGGGGSYNEQFF. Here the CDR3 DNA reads TGTGCCAGCAGCGTAGGAGGCGGGGGCTCCTACAATGAGCAGTTCTTC. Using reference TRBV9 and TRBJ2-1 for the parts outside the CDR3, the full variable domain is DSGVTQTPKHLITATGQRVTLRCSPRSGDLSVYWYQQSLDQGLQFLIQYYNGEERAKGNILERFSAQQFPDLHSELNLSSLELGDSALYFCASSVGGGGSYNEQFFGPGTRLTVL.

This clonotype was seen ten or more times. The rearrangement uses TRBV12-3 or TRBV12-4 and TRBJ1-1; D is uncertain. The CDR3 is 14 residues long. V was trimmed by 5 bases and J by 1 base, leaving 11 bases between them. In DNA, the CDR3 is TGTGCCAGCAGTATAGATACGTCGAACACTGAAGCTTTCTTT. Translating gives CASSIDTSNTEAFF.

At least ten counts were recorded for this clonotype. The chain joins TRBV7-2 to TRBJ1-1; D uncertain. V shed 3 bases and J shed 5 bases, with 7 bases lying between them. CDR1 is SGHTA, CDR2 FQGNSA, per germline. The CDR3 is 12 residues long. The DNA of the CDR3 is TGTGCCAGCAGCTTCGTCAGTACTGAAGCTTTCTTT. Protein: CASSFVSTEAFF.

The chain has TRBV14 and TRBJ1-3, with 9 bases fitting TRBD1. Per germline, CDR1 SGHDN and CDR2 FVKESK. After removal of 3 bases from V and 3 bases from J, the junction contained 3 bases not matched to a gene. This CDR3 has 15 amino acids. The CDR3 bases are TGTGCCAGCAGCCAGTACAGGGGGCTTGGAAACACCATATATTTT. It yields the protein CASSQYRGLGNTIYF.

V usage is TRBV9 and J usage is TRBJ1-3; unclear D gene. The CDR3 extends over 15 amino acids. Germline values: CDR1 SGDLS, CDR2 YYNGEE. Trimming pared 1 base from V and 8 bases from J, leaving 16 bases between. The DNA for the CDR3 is TGTGCCAGCAGCGTAAGTCCTTACCCGGTGGACACCATATATTTT. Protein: CASSVSPYPVDTIYF.

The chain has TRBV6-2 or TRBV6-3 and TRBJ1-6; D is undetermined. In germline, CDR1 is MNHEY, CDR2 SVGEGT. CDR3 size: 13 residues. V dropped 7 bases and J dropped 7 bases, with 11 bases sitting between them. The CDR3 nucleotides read TGTGCCAGCAAGAGGACGATCAATTCACCCCTCCACTTT. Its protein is CASKRTINSPLHF.

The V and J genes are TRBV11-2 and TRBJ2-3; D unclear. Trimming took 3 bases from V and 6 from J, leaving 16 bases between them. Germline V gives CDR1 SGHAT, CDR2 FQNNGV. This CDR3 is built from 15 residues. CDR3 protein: CASSFRERPRDTQYF. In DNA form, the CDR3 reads TGTGCCAGCAGCTTTCGCGAGCGCCCAAGGGATACGCAGTATTTT.

CDR3 sequence: CASRILGTNEKLFF. CDR3 sequence (DNA): TGTGCCAGCAGGATCTTAGGGACTAATGAAAAACTGTTTTTT. V and J are TRBV25-1 and TRBJ1-4; D is uncertain. Trimming shortened V by 6 bases and J by 2 bases, and 10 bases separated the two germline ends. The CDR3 consists of 14 residues. CDR1 and CDR2 from the germline V gene are MGHDK and SYGVNS.

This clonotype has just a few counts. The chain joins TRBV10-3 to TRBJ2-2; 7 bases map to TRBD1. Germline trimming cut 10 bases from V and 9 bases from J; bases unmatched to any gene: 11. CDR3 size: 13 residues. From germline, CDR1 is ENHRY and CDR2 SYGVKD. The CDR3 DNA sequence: TGTGCCACCCGACAGGGAGAAATCCGGGAGCTGTTTTTT. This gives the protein CATRQGEIRELFF.

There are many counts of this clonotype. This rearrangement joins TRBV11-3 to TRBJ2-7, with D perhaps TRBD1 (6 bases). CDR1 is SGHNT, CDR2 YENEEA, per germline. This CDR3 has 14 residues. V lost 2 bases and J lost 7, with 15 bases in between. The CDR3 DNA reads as TGTGCCAGCAGCTTAACTCCCGGGACACCGGAGCAGTACTTC. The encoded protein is CASSLTPGTPEQYF.

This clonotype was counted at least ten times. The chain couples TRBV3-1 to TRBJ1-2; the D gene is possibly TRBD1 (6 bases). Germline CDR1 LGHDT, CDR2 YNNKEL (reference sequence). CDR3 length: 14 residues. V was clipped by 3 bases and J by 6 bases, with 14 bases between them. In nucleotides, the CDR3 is TGTGCCAGCAGCCAGACGGGGGGGGCCCATGGCTACACCTTC. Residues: CASSQTGGAHGYTF.

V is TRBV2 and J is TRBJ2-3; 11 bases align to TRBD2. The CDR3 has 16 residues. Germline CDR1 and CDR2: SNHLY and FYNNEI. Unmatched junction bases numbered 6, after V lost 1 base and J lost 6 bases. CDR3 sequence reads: CASSEELAGAGDTQYF. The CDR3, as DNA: TGTGCCAGCAGTGAAGAACTAGCGGGAGCCGGTGATACGCAGTATTTT.

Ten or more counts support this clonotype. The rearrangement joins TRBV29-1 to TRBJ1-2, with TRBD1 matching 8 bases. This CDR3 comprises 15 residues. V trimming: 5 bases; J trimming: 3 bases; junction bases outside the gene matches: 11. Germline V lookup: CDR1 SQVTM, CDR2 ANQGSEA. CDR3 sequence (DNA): TGCAGCGTTCAAGGGGGCCAGGGGGCGGACTATGGCTACACCTTC. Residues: CSVQGGQGADYGYTF. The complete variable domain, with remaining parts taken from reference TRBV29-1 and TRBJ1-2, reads SAVISQKPSRDICQRGTSLTIQCQVDSQVTMMFWYRQQPGQSLTLIATANQGSEATYESGFVIDKFPISRPNLTFSTLTVSNMSPEDSSIYLCSVQGGQGADYGYTFGSGTRLTVV.

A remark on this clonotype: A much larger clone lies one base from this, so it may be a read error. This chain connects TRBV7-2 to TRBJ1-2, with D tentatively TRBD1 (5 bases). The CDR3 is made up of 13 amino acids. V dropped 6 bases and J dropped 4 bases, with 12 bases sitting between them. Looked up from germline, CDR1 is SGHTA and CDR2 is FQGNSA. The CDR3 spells CASRGTASYGYTF. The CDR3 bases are TGTGCCAGCAGGGGGACGGCGAGCTATGGCTACACCTTC.

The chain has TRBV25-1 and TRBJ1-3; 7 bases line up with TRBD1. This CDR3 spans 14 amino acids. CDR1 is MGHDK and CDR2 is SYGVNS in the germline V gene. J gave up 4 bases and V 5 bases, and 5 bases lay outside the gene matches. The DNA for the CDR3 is TGTGCCAGCAGTAGACAGGGATCAGGAAACACCATATATTTT. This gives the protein CASSRQGSGNTIYF.

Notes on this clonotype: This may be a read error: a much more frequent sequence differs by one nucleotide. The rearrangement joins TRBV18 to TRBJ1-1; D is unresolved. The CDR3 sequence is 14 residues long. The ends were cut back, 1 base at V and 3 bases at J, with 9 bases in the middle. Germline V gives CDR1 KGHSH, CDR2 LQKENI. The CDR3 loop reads CASSPLGLHTEAFF. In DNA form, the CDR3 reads TGTGCCAGCTCACCACTAGGATTGCACACTGAAGCTTTCTTT.

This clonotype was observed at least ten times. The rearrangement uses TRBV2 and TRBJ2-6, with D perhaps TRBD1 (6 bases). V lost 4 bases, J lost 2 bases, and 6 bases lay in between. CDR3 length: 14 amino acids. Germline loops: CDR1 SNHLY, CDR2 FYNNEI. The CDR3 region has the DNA TGTGCCAGCAGTGGACAGGCTGGGGCCAACGTCCTGACTTTC. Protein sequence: CASSGQAGANVLTF.

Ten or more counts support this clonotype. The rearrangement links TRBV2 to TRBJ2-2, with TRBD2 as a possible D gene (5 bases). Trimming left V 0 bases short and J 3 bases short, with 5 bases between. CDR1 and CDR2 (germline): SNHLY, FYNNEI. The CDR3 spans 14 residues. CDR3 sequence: CASSEADYTGELFF. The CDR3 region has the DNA TGTGCCAGCAGTGAAGCGGACTACACCGGGGAGCTGTTTTTT. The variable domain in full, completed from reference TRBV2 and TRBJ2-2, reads EPEVTQTPSHQVTQMGQEVILRCVPISNHLYFYWYRQILGQKVEFLVSFYNNEISEKSEIFDDQFSVERPDGSNFTLKIRSTKLEDSAMYFCASSEADYTGELFFGEGSRLTVL.

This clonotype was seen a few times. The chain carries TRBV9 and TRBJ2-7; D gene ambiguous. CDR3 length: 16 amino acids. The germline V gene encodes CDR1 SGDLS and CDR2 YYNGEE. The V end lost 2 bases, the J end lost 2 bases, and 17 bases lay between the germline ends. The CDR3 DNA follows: TGTGCCAGCAGCGTTTCCTCTTTGGGGTTAGCCTACGAGCAGTACTTC. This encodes CASSVSSLGLAYEQYF.

This chain's CDR3 is CASSLLSTYSYEQYF. The DNA for the CDR3 is TGTGCCAGCAGCTTGCTTTCGACCTACTCCTACGAGCAGTACTTC. The chain carries TRBV5-6 and TRBJ2-7, with D unresolved. Germline V gene data show CDR1 as SGHDT and CDR2 as YYEEEE. CDR3 size: 15 residues. The germline V and J ends were trimmed by 1 base and 0 bases, with 11 bases remaining between them.

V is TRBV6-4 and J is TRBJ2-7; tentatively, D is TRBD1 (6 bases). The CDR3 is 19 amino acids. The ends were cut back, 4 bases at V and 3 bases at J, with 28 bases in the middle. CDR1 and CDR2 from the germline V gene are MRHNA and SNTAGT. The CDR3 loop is CASSVLRTEGSRGGYEQYF. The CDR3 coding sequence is TGTGCCAGCAGTGTTCTGAGGACAGAGGGATCCCGAGGAGGCTACGAGCAGTACTTC.

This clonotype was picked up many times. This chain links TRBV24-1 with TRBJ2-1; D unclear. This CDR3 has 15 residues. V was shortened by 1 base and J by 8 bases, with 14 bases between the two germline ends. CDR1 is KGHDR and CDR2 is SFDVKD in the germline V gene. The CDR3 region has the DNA TGTGCCACCAGTGATTTTGGGCTGGTGGGTGATGAGCAGTTCTTC. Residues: CATSDFGLVGDEQFF.

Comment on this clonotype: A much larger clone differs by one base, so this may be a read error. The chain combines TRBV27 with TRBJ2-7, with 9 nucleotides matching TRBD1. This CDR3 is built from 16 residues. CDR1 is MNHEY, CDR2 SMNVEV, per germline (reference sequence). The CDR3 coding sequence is TGTGCCTGCAGAGACAGGGGGACGGGGCCCTCCTACGAGCAGTACTTC. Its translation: CACRDRGTGPSYEQYF.

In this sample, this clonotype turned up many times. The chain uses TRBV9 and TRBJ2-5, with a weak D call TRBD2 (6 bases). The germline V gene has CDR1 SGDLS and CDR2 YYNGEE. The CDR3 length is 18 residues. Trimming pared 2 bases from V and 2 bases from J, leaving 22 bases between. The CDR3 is CASSVGLGWRDEQETQYF. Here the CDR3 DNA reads TGTGCCAGCAGCGTGGGATTGGGGTGGCGGGACGAGCAAGAGACCCAGTACTTC.

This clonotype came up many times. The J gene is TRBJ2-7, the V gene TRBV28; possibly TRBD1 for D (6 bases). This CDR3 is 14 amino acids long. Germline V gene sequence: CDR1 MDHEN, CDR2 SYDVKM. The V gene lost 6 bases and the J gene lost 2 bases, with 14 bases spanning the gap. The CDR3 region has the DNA TGTGCCAGCAGGGAACGGGACACCCCCTACGAGCAGTACTTC. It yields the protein CASRERDTPYEQYF. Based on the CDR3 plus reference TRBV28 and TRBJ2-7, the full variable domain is DVKVTQSSRYLVKRTGEKVFLECVQDMDHENMFWYRQDPGLGLRLIYFSYDVKMKEKGDIPEGYSVSREKKERFSLILESASTNQTSMYLCASRERDTPYEQYFGPGTRLTVT.

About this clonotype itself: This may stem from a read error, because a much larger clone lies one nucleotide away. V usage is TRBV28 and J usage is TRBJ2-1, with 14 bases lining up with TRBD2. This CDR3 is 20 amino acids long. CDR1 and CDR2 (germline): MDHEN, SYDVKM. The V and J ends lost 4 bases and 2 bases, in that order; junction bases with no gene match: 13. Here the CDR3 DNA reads TGTGCCAGCAGTTCTCCATGGGGGACTAGCGGGAGATCTCCCTACAATGAGCAGTTCTTC. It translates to CASSSPWGTSGRSPYNEQFF.

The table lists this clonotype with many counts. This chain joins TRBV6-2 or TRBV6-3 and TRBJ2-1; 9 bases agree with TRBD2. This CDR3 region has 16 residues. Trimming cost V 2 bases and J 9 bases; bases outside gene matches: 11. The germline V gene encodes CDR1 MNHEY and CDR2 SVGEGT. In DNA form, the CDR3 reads TGTGCCAGCAGTTACCCTCCGGGACTAGCATTTTCTGAGCAGTTCTTC. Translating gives CASSYPPGLAFSEQFF.

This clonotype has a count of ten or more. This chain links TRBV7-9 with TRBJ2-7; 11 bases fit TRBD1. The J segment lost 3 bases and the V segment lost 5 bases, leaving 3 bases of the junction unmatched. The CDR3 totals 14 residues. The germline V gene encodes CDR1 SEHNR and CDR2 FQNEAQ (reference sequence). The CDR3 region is CASSRGTGGYEQYF. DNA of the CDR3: TGTGCCAGCAGCAGGGGGACAGGGGGCTACGAGCAGTACTTC.